Following are 27 T cell receptor beta chains from one sample sequenced in a study of cytomegalovirus exposure and HLA in healthy donors. The PCR made use of 60 Vbeta and 13 Jbeta primers. Measured with immunoSEQ multiplex PCR; TCRdb has only the in-frame clones, and not every one. Its table lists over 200,000 clones. The sequencing sample was made of PBMCs. The receptor set was obtained from a woman aged 30 to 39 in good health and CMV-seropositive.

This chain uses TRBV5-1 with TRBJ1-6, with 9 bases identical to TRBD1. The J segment lost 10 bases and the V segment lost 2 bases, leaving 16 bases of the junction unmatched. Germline V gene data show CDR1 as SGHRS and CDR2 as YFSETQ. The CDR3 has 18 residues. CDR3 region: CASSFAEYRGLGSSPLHF. The CDR3 nucleotides are TGCGCCAGCAGCTTTGCGGAATACAGGGGGCTGGGGTCCTCACCCCTCCACTTT.

The chain's CDR3 is CASSLGTERGTQYF. CDR3 coding DNA: TGTGCCAGCAGCTTAGGGACAGAAAGGGGGACCCAGTACTTC. J is TRBJ2-5 and V is TRBV11-2, with D possibly TRBD1 on 6 matching bases. V lost 1 base to trimming and J lost 7 bases, with 13 bases between them. The CDR3 has 14 amino acids. Looked up from germline, CDR1 is SGHAT and CDR2 is FQNNGV.

Here the CDR3 DNA reads TGTGCCAGCAGGACAGCGGGAGCTGACGGAGAGACCCAGTACTTC. Protein product: CASRTAGADGETQYF. V is TRBV7-9 and J is TRBJ2-5, with TRBD2 identical over 8 bases. V lost 6 bases to trimming and J lost 4 bases; unmatched junction nucleotides: 10. Per the germline V gene, CDR1 is SEHNR and CDR2 is FQNEAQ (reference sequence). CDR3 length equals 15 residues.

V and J are TRBV5-1 and TRBJ1-2, with no clear D. CDR3 size: 15 residues. V lost 4 bases and J 2 bases, leaving 15 bases between the germline ends. Germline V gene lookup returns CDR1 SGHRS and CDR2 YFSETQ. The CDR3 DNA reads TGCGCCAGCAGCCCGAACAGTTATTCAAACTATGGCTACACCTTC. It is translated as CASSPNSYSNYGYTF.

The chain links TRBV14 to TRBJ2-1; a possible D gene is TRBD2 (6 bases). V was pared by 3 bases and J by 4 bases, with 16 bases between. Germline V lookup: CDR1 SGHDN, CDR2 FVKESK. The CDR3 is 16 residues long. CDR3 in DNA: TGTGCCAGCAGCCAGTACGGGACTCCCCAATACAATGAGCAGTTCTTC. This sequence encodes CASSQYGTPQYNEQFF.

Turning to this clone: The junction differs from germline at one of its ends, possibly a read error. The chain uses TRBV20-1 and TRBJ2-1; TRBD2 matches 10 bases. The CDR3 is made up of 10 amino acids. Germline CDR1 reads DFQATT; CDR2 reads SNEGSKA (reference sequence). CDR3 amino acids: CSATSGTLVF. The CDR3 bases are TGCAGTGCCACTAGCGGGACACTGGTCTTC.

The chain employs TRBV5-5 and TRBJ2-6; TRBD1 aligns across 7 bases. Germline V lookup: CDR1 SGHKS, CDR2 YYEKEE (reference sequence). The CDR3 totals 17 residues. V lost 6 bases, J lost 2 bases, and 11 bases stayed unmatched. The CDR3 bases are TGTGCCAGCAACGATCACAGGGGAAGGACTGGGGCCAACGTCCTGACTTTC. Translated, it gives CASNDHRGRTGANVLTF.

In nucleotides, the CDR3 is TGTGCCAGCAGCTTCGGCAGGGGAGGGGTTGAAAAACTGTTTTTT. Its protein product is CASSFGRGGVEKLFF. The chain employs TRBV5-4 and TRBJ1-4; D might be TRBD1 (6 bases). The CDR3 extends over 15 amino acids. The germline V and J ends were trimmed by 2 bases and 7 bases, with 15 bases remaining between them. CDR1 SGHNT and CDR2 YYREEE come from the germline V gene (reference sequence).

The CDR3 protein is CASGEDTIYGYTF. The CDR3 DNA is TGTGCTAGTGGCGAAGACACCATATATGGCTACACCTTC. The gene calls are TRBV12-5 and TRBJ1-2; D gene unclear. Germline V lookup: CDR1 LGHNT, CDR2 FRNRAP. The CDR3 covers 13 residues. V dropped 6 bases and J dropped 5 bases, with 13 bases sitting between them. Drawing the rest from reference TRBV12-5 and TRBJ1-2, the complete variable domain is DARVTQTPRHKVTEMGQEVTMRCQPILGHNTVFWYRQTMMQGLELLAYFRNRAPLDDSGMPKDRFSAEMPDATLATLKIQPSEPRDSAVYFCASGEDTIYGYTFGSGTRLTVV.

This sequence joins TRBV6-1 and TRBJ1-5, with D uncertain. V was pared by 10 bases and J by 3 bases, with 16 bases between. The CDR3 is made up of 14 amino acids. Germline V gene sequence: CDR1 MNHNS, CDR2 SASEGT. The CDR3 sequence is CATRLQDFNQPQHF. The CDR3 DNA follows: TGTGCCACCCGGCTCCAAGACTTCAATCAGCCCCAGCATTTT.

The V and J genes are TRBV5-1 and TRBJ2-1, with D perhaps TRBD2 (6 bases). Germline V CDR1 and CDR2: SGHRS, YFSETQ. The germline V and J ends were trimmed by 0 bases and 4 bases, with 26 bases remaining between them. This CDR3 contains 20 residues. CDR3 DNA sequence: TGCGCCAGCAGCTTGGGTAGGGCGGGAAGCTTCAATATGATATACAATGAGCAGTTCTTC. Translated, it gives CASSLGRAGSFNMIYNEQFF.

The rearrangement uses TRBV9 and TRBJ1-1, with D possibly matching TRBD1 (6 bases). This CDR3 has 15 amino acids. Looked up from germline, CDR1 is SGDLS and CDR2 is YYNGEE. V dropped 0 bases and J dropped 5 bases, with 14 bases sitting between them. CDR3 sequence reads: CASSVDRGAVTEAFF. CDR3 sequence (DNA): TGTGCCAGCAGCGTAGATCGGGGGGCTGTTACTGAAGCTTTCTTT.

J is TRBJ1-1 and V is TRBV6-4; 10 bases map to TRBD1. The germline V gene has CDR1 MRHNA and CDR2 SNTAGT. V dropped 4 bases and J dropped 4; count of bases not matched to a gene: 3. The CDR3 covers 14 residues. The CDR3 is CASSAGQGITEAFF. In nucleotides, the CDR3 is TGTGCCAGCAGTGCGGGACAGGGGATCACTGAAGCTTTCTTT.

This chain connects TRBV6-5 to TRBJ1-5; TRBD1 agrees at 10 bases. The J segment lost 6 bases and the V segment lost 6 bases, leaving 8 bases of the junction unmatched. The germline V gene has CDR1 MNHEY and CDR2 SVGAGI. The CDR3 sequence is 15 residues long. The CDR3 protein is CASRSDRGPGQPQHF. The DNA of the CDR3 is TGTGCCAGCAGGAGTGACAGGGGGCCAGGTCAGCCCCAGCATTTT.

About this clone itself: Other DNA sequences within the sample encode an identical CDR3. The chain employs TRBV9 and TRBJ2-2, with 7 bases identical to TRBD1. The CDR3 length is 16 residues. The V gene end was trimmed by 4 bases and the J gene end by 0 bases; junction bases not matched to a gene: 6. Germline CDR1 SGDLS, CDR2 YYNGEE. The CDR3 DNA sequence: TGTGCCAGCAGCAATCGGGACAGCCCGAACACCGGGGAGCTGTTTTTT. This encodes CASSNRDSPNTGELFF.

The chain links TRBV4-1 to TRBJ2-7; 14 positions agree with TRBD2. With 4 bases clipped from V and 6 bases from J, the junction kept 8 bases outside the gene matches. In germline, CDR1 is MGHRA, CDR2 YSYEKL. The length of the CDR3 is 16 residues. The CDR3 DNA follows: TGCGCCAGCAGCCGGGGACTAGCGGGAGACCTGGGCGAGCAGTACTTC. The encoded protein is CASSRGLAGDLGEQYF.

The chain links TRBV10-3 to TRBJ2-7, with D possibly being TRBD2 (5 bases). Germline CDR1 and CDR2: ENHRY and SYGVKD. Trimming stripped 6 bases from V and 0 bases from J, with 9 bases between. The CDR3 sequence is 13 residues long. Written as DNA, the CDR3 is TGTGCCATCAGGGTAGCGTCCTCCTACGAGCAGTACTTC. Amino acid sequence: CAIRVASSYEQYF.

The CDR3 region is CASSYSGTRMYEQYF. The CDR3 region has the DNA TGTGCCAGCAGTTACTCCGGGACACGGATGTACGAGCAGTACTTC. J is TRBJ2-7 and V is TRBV6-6; D perhaps matches TRBD1 (6 bases). The CDR3 covers 15 residues. The ends were cut back, 0 bases at V and 4 bases at J, with 13 bases in the middle. The V gene's germline CDR1 is MNHNY and CDR2 SVGAGI (reference sequence).

V and J are TRBV2 and TRBJ2-4; D ambiguous. CDR1 SNHLY and CDR2 FYNNEI come from the germline V gene. The V gene lost 7 bases and the J gene lost 6 bases, with 7 bases spanning the gap. The CDR3 loop spans 11 amino acids. The CDR3: CASISGNIQYF. The CDR3 region has the DNA TGTGCCAGCATATCCGGAAACATTCAGTACTTC.

The chain carries TRBV10-1 and TRBJ1-3, with TRBD1 matching over 9 bases. CDR1 is WNHNN, CDR2 SYGVQD, per germline (reference sequence). Trimming took 0 bases from V and 4 from J; bases not matched to a gene: 7. This CDR3 comprises 17 residues. The CDR3 loop reads CASSESPGQGLGNTIYF. CDR3 bases: TGCGCCAGCAGTGAGTCTCCGGGACAGGGTCTAGGAAACACCATATATTTT.

V is TRBV5-4 and J is TRBJ1-2; D not certain. CDR1 is SGHNT and CDR2 is YYREEE in the germline V gene (reference sequence). The CDR3 is 15 amino acids. Deletions cut 0 bases from V and 4 bases from J, with 13 bases between. Written as DNA, the CDR3 is TGTGCCAGCAGCTTGGAGGCAGGTGTTTCCTATGGCTACACCTTC. Translated, it gives CASSLEAGVSYGYTF.

V is TRBV19 and J is TRBJ2-7; 8 nucleotides match TRBD1. V lost 8 bases and J lost 2; bases outside the gene matches: 17. Germline-derived CDR1 and CDR2 are LNHDA and SQIVND (reference sequence). The CDR3 contains 17 residues. CDR3 in DNA: TGTGCCAGTCGAGGACAGGGTGCGAAGGTTGGTGCCTACGAGCAGTACTTC. Residues: CASRGQGAKVGAYEQYF.

The V and J genes are TRBV10-3 and TRBJ2-3; TRBD2 might be the D (6 bases). CDR1 and CDR2 from the germline V gene are ENHRY and SYGVKD. Trimming stripped 3 bases from V and 3 bases from J, with 7 bases between. This CDR3 has 13 residues. CDR3 sequence reads: CAISDRGTDTQYF. DNA for the CDR3: TGTGCCATCAGTGACCGGGGGACAGATACGCAGTATTTT.

V is TRBV25-1 and J is TRBJ2-5; 7 bases match TRBD1. The DNA matches TRBJ2-7 better at its end, which makes the J call doubtful. CDR1 and CDR2 (germline): MGHDK, SYGVNS. The CDR3 is 14 amino acids. Written as DNA, the CDR3 is TGTGCCAGCAGTGAACCGGGACAGCGTTACGAGCAGTACTTC. As protein: CASSEPGQRYEQYF.

The chain has TRBV6-1 and TRBJ1-3; TRBD1 matches 8 bases. Per germline, CDR1 MNHNS and CDR2 SASEGT. CDR3 length: 15 amino acids. J lost 4 bases, V lost 2 bases, and 4 bases had no gene match. CDR3 sequence (DNA): TGTGCCAGCAGTGAATTGGACAGGGCCGGAAACACCATATATTTT. Its translation: CASSELDRAGNTIYF.

The chain is built from TRBV2 and TRBJ1-4, with D unresolved. V lost 8 bases and J 4 bases, leaving 11 bases between the germline ends. The CDR3 runs 13 residues. The germline CDR1 and CDR2 sequences are SNHLY and FYNNEI. The CDR3 coding sequence is TGTGCCAGCGCACCAGGTCGTAATGAAAAACTGTTTTTT. Translation gives CASAPGRNEKLFF.

The rearrangement joins TRBV4-3 to TRBJ2-1; 10 bases fit TRBD2. V lost 0 bases and J lost 7; bases outside the gene matches: 6. The CDR3 length is 16 residues. The germline gives CDR1 LGHNA, CDR2 YSLEER. The CDR3 nucleotides are TGCGCCAGCAGCCAAGATTCCGGACTAGCGGCAAATGAGCAGTTCTTC. Protein product: CASSQDSGLAANEQFF.